This TCR beta chain derives from a study of cytomegalovirus exposure and HLA in healthy donors. Trimming took 10 bases from V and 1 from J; bases not matched to a gene: 9. The CDR3 runs to 15 residues. Germline V gene data show CDR1 as MNHNS and CDR2 as SASEGT. For this clone: Its antigen is as yet unknown.

PCR was performed using 60 Vbeta and 13 Jbeta primers. Assay used: immunoSEQ multiplex PCR; TCRdb lists only in-frame clones, some missing. The sample yields about 200,000 clones, roughly 90% seen once. General study points: Later analysis associated a missense DCLRE1C variant with TCR beta V- and J-gene trimming. When a later analysis was performed, an Asian-associated ancestry cluster reportedly had fewer N-insertions than the approximately 700-donor mean. At a 0.05 false discovery rate, a later analysis found approximately 17,000 TCR beta sequences to be associated with HLA alleles. The study reported that TCR beta sequences accurately predicted HLA-A and HLA-B alleles in most subjects.

This sequence was found in a woman aged 25-40 years in good health and CMV-seronegative. The sequenced material came from PBMCs. The chain joins TRBV6-1 to TRBJ2-2; 7 nucleotides align to TRBD1. The CDR3 coding sequence is TGTGCCACCAAGGTTACAGGGGTGAACACCGGGGAGCTGTTTTTT. It translates to CATKVTGVNTGELFF.